Below, 15 T cell receptor beta chains from the same sample are listed, as sequenced in a study of cytomegalovirus exposure and HLA in healthy donors. Amplification used 60 Vbeta primers and 13 Jbeta primers. The data were produced by immunoSEQ multiplex PCR, yet TCRdb's version contains in-frame clones alone and is incomplete. The sample holds some 80,000 clones, more than 60% seen once. Sequences were obtained from PBMCs. These TCRs come from a man aged 35 to 55 in good health and CMV-seronegative.

Turning to this clone: Germline is not matched at one junction end, which may reflect a read error. The V and J genes are TRBV16 and TRBJ2-7; 7 bases map to TRBD2. The CDR3 is made up of 15 amino acids. Germline V gene lookup returns CDR1 KGHSY and CDR2 FQNENV. The DNA for the CDR3 is TGTGCCAGCAGCCGGGCAACGACTAGCTCCTACGAGCGGTACTTC. The encoded protein is CASSRATTSSYERYF.

The rearrangement links TRBV28 to TRBJ1-1; D is unclear. The V gene's germline CDR1 is MDHEN and CDR2 SYDVKM. This CDR3 has 12 amino acids. Trimming left V 10 bases short and J 3 bases short, with 12 bases between. The CDR3 reads CATLSGYTEAFF. Here the CDR3 DNA reads TGTGCCACCCTCTCGGGGTACACTGAAGCTTTCTTT.

This clone came up once. The rearrangement uses TRBV23-1 and TRBJ2-7; 11 nucleotides line up with TRBD2. TRBV23-1 carries the ORF label, with uncertain function. The junction had 12 bases not matched to a gene; V was cut back by 2 bases and J by 0 bases. This CDR3 spans 19 amino acids. The CDR3 DNA follows: TGCGCCAGCAGTCAACTGGGGACTAGCGGCCAGTGGAGCTCCTACGAGCAGTACTTC. It encodes CASSQLGTSGQWSSYEQYF.

The chain is built from TRBV7-9 and TRBJ2-5; the D gene is possibly TRBD1 (7 bases). There are 15 residues in the CDR3. Germline-derived CDR1 and CDR2 are SEHNR and FQNEAQ (reference sequence). V dropped 5 bases and J dropped 5 bases, with 18 bases sitting between them. The CDR3 coding sequence is TGTGCCAGCAGCCTGACAGGGCGGGATTGGGAGACCCAGTACTTC. It yields the protein CASSLTGRDWETQYF.

The sample holds a few counts of this clone. The CDR3 sequence: CASSSWQGNEQFF. CDR3 coding DNA: TGTGCCAGCAGTTCGTGGCAGGGAAATGAGCAGTTCTTC. The chain has TRBV6-5 and TRBJ2-1, with a possible D match to TRBD1 (5 bases). CDR3 length equals 13 residues. Per the germline V gene, CDR1 is MNHEY and CDR2 is SVGAGI. Trimming took 4 bases from V and 7 from J, leaving 11 bases between them.

The chain employs TRBV5-1 and TRBJ1-2; 7 bases are a match to TRBD1. CDR3 length: 13 amino acids. The V and J ends lost 3 bases and 5 bases, in that order; junction bases with no gene match: 4. The V gene's germline CDR1 is SGHRS and CDR2 YFSETQ. The CDR3 DNA reads as TGCGCCAGCAGCTGGGACAGTCCGTATGGCTACACCTTC. Protein sequence: CASSWDSPYGYTF.

The chain uses TRBV14 and TRBJ2-7; 9 bases line up with TRBD1. Losses at the gene ends were 3 bases for V and 4 bases for J; bases not matched to a gene: 10. Germline V gene lookup returns CDR1 SGHDN and CDR2 FVKESK. CDR3 length equals 16 residues. Here the CDR3 DNA reads TGTGCCAGCAGCCAGTTTCTGGGACAGGGCAAGTACGAGCAGTACTTC. This encodes CASSQFLGQGKYEQYF. The entire variable domain, with the rest obtained from reference TRBV14 and TRBJ2-7, is as follows: EAGVTQFPSHSVIEKGQTVTLRCDPISGHDNLYWYRRVMGKEIKFLLHFVKESKQDESGMPNNRFLAERTGGTYSTLKVQPAELEDSGVYFCASSQFLGQGKYEQYFGPGTRLTVT.

This chain links TRBV19 with TRBJ2-7; 10 nucleotides align to TRBD2. This CDR3 has 14 amino acids. Trimming removed 7 bases from V and 5 bases from J; junction bases left unmatched: 8. Germline values: CDR1 LNHDA, CDR2 SQIVND (reference sequence). This CDR3 reads CASNPSGRVHEQYF. The DNA for the CDR3 is TGTGCCAGTAACCCGAGCGGGAGGGTCCACGAGCAGTACTTC.

The chain joins TRBV6-1 to TRBJ2-1, with 8 bases lining up with TRBD2. The germline V gene encodes CDR1 MNHNS and CDR2 SASEGT. V was pared by 7 bases and J by 8 bases, with 10 bases of the junction left unmatched. The CDR3 runs to 14 residues. CDR3 in amino acids: CASIRGLGSDEQFF. In nucleotides, the CDR3 is TGTGCCAGCATAAGGGGACTAGGGTCCGATGAGCAGTTCTTC.

This rearrangement joins TRBV27 to TRBJ2-1; D remains unclear. Between the trimmed V and J ends, which lost 3 bases and 3 bases, there was a span of 6 bases. The CDR3 runs 13 residues. CDR1 is MNHEY, CDR2 SMNVEV, per germline (reference sequence). CDR3 sequence reads: CASSLASYNEQFF. The CDR3 region has the DNA TGTGCCAGCAGTTTGGCCAGCTACAATGAGCAGTTCTTC.

The gene calls are TRBV9 and TRBJ2-2, with D unclear. The V gene's germline CDR1 is SGDLS and CDR2 YYNGEE. The CDR3 contains 14 residues. V was pared by 4 bases and J by 4 bases, with 11 bases between. CDR3 nucleotide sequence: TGTGCCAGCAGCCCCCCTAGTGCCACCGGGGAGCTGTTTTTT. Translating it yields CASSPPSATGELFF.

The V call is TRBV6-4, the J call TRBJ2-3; the match to TRBD2 covers 10 bases. V lost 0 bases and J lost 0; bases outside the gene matches: 0. The CDR3 is 16 residues long. Per germline, CDR1 MRHNA and CDR2 SNTAGT. Written as DNA, the CDR3 is TGTGCCAGCAGTGACTCGACTAGCGGGAGCACAGATACGCAGTATTTT. Protein sequence: CASSDSTSGSTDTQYF.

A note on this clone: A junction end diverges from the germline sequence, so it may reflect a read error. This chain connects TRBV7-7 to TRBJ2-2; unclear D gene. Per germline, CDR1 SSHAT and CDR2 FNYEAQ (reference sequence). CDR3 length equals 14 residues. CDR3 region: CASSLAPSTGELFF. For the CDR3, the DNA is TGTGCTAGCAGCTTAGCCCCTTCTACCGGGGAGCTGTTTTTT.

V gene TRBV28 combines with J gene TRBJ1-5; 7 bases map to TRBD1. With 7 bases clipped from V and 6 bases from J, the junction kept 12 bases outside the gene matches. Germline-derived CDR1 and CDR2 are MDHEN and SYDVKM. This CDR3 region has 15 residues. CDR3 in amino acids: CASTTTGSYGQPQHF. CDR3 nucleotides: TGTGCCAGCACTACGACAGGGTCGTACGGTCAGCCCCAGCATTTT.

This chain links TRBV6-5 with TRBJ2-6, with D unclear. The CDR3 is made up of 13 amino acids. Germline loops: CDR1 MNHEY, CDR2 SVGAGI. With 4 bases removed from V and 4 bases from J, the gap between germline ends came to 5 bases. Here the CDR3 reads CASSFVGANVLTF. The DNA of the CDR3 is TGTGCCAGCAGTTTCGTAGGGGCCAACGTCCTGACTTTC.